The 5 T cell receptor beta chains reported below all come from one sample, sequenced in a study of T cell responses to AZD1222 COVID-19 vaccine. Data came from immunoSEQ multiplex PCR; TCRdb stores just in-frame clones and leaves some out. The sample includes 90,000 to 130,000 clones, over 85% seen only once; the top ten take 15%. Sequenced material: peripheral blood, taken 28 days after the second AZD1222 dose. These receptors were taken from an adult who received the AZD1222 COVID-19 vaccine.

This rearrangement joins TRBV4-2 to TRBJ1-2, with TRBD1 as a possible D gene (6 bases). CDR1 LGHNA and CDR2 YNFKEQ come from the germline V gene. V shed 2 bases and J shed 3 bases, with 16 bases lying between them. The CDR3 contains 16 residues. Here the CDR3 reads CASSQPTTGSDYGYTF. The CDR3, as DNA: TGTGCCAGCAGCCAACCCACTACAGGGTCGGACTATGGCTACACCTTC.

The rearrangement uses TRBV27 and TRBJ2-7; 8 bases are shared with TRBD1. The CDR3 length is 13 residues. V shed 6 bases and J 6 bases; nucleotides not matched to a gene: 7. The germline CDR1 and CDR2 sequences are MNHEY and SMNVEV (reference sequence). Here the CDR3 reads CASSLGQGSEQYF. CDR3 DNA sequence: TGTGCCAGCAGCTTAGGACAGGGCTCCGAGCAGTACTTC.

The V gene is TRBV2, the J gene TRBJ2-5; D not certain. Germline-derived CDR1 and CDR2 are SNHLY and FYNNEI. V lost 0 bases, J lost 5 bases, and 4 bases lay in between. The CDR3 runs to 12 residues. The CDR3 nucleotides read TGTGCCAGCAGTGAAGCGCGGGAGACCCAGTACTTC. It is translated as CASSEARETQYF.

The chain carries TRBV5-6 and TRBJ2-7, with TRBD1 matching 10 bases. J was trimmed by 2 bases and V by 0 bases; bases with no gene match: 2. The germline gives CDR1 SGHDT, CDR2 YYEEEE. The CDR3 spans 15 residues. The CDR3: CASSLVGTGAYEQYF. CDR3 DNA: TGTGCCAGCAGCTTGGTTGGGACAGGGGCCTACGAGCAGTACTTC. Using reference TRBV5-6 and TRBJ2-7 for the parts outside the CDR3, the full variable domain is DAGVTQSPTHLIKTRGQQVTLRCSPKSGHDTVSWYQQALGQGPQFIFQYYEEEERQRGNFPDRFSGHQFPNYSSELNVNALLLGDSALYLCASSLVGTGAYEQYFGPGTRLTVT.

This chain joins TRBV4-1 and TRBJ2-6; no clear D gene. V lost 3 bases and J lost 0, with 12 bases in between. Germline V CDR1 and CDR2: MGHRA, YSYEKL. The CDR3 consists of 17 residues. CDR3 region: CASSHPSRGSGANVLTF. The CDR3 coding sequence is TGCGCCAGCAGCCACCCAAGCAGAGGCTCTGGGGCCAACGTCCTGACTTTC.